These T cell receptor beta chains were read from a single sample in a study of T-cell reconstitution after alpha-beta-depleted transplantation in children. Via MiXCR, TCRdb re-called the PCR reads, giving one row per CDR3 protein. This sample has around 130,000 distinct CDR3 sequences, with about 9.9% found just once. Specimen: PBMCs, mostly from graft donor cells, collected 180 days after TCRalphabeta/CD19-depleted stem cell transplant. These receptors all stem from a girl in the first two years of life who had a stem cell transplant for combined immunodeficiency, so the T cells may come from the graft donor. Both conserved end residues are part of each CDR3. A D gene is named only where the DNA matches it firmly. Only some rows state a clone size, as once, few, many or a class for expanded clones.

D: -
J: TRBJ1-2
V: TRBV7-2
size: -
CDR3: CASSASPRVYGYTF
DNA: TGTGCCAGCAGCGCCTCCCCCAGGGTCTATGGCTACACCTTC

D: TRBD2
J: TRBJ2-3
V: TRBV24-1
size: -
CDR3: CATSDFGLAGSADTQYF
DNA: TGTGCCACCAGTGATTTTGGCCTAGCGGGAAGTGCAGATACGCAGTATTTT

D: -
J: TRBJ1-6
V: TRBV28
size: many
CDR3: CASQNYNSPLHF
DNA: TGTGCCAGCCAGAATTATAATTCACCCCTCCACTTT

D: TRBD2
J: TRBJ2-7
V: TRBV5-1
size: -
CDR3: CASSLVTSGSMDEQYF
DNA: TGCGCCAGCAGCTTGGTGACTAGCGGTTCGATGGACGAGCAGTACTTC

D: -
J: TRBJ2-5
V: TRBV7-9
size: few
CDR3: CASSSRTPQETQYF
DNA: TGTGCCAGCAGCTCCAGGACTCCCCAAGAGACCCAGTACTTC

D: -
J: TRBJ2-2
V: TRBV5-5
size: -
CDR3: CASSFPAKNTGELFF
DNA: TGTGCCAGCAGCTTTCCGGCGAAGAACACCGGGGAGCTGTTTTTT

D: -
J: TRBJ1-5
V: TRBV18
size: -
CDR3: CASSPRGKGYSNQPQHF
DNA: TGTGCCAGCTCCCCTAGGGGGAAGGGCTATAGCAATCAGCCCCAGCATTTT

D: TRBD1
J: TRBJ2-3
V: TRBV29-1
size: -
CDR3: CSVDRGSADTQYF
DNA: TGCAGCGTTGACAGGGGGTCGGCAGATACGCAGTATTTT

D: -
J: TRBJ1-6
V: TRBV20-1
size: few
CDR3: CSAPRTDPNSPLHF
DNA: TGCAGTGCTCCTAGGACAGACCCTAATTCACCCCTCCACTTT

D: -
J: TRBJ2-6
V: TRBV5-1
size: few
CDR3: CASSFGGVSSGANVLTF
DNA: TGCGCCAGCAGCTTCGGCGGGGTGAGCTCTGGGGCCAACGTCCTGACTTTC

D: TRBD1
J: TRBJ2-2
V: TRBV29-1
size: many
CDR3: CSVKTRTGGLNTGELFF
DNA: TGCAGCGTTAAGACTCGAACAGGGGGATTGAACACCGGGGAGCTGTTTTTT

D: -
J: TRBJ2-5
V: TRBV20-1
size: -
CDR3: CSARGVPIQETQYF
DNA: TGCAGTGCTAGAGGGGTCCCGATCCAAGAGACCCAGTACTTC

D: -
J: TRBJ2-7
V: TRBV20-1
size: -
CDR3: CSAGFLRETYGEQYF
DNA: TGCAGTGCTGGATTCTTGCGGGAAACTTACGGCGAGCAGTACTTC

D: -
J: TRBJ1-1
V: TRBV27
size: -
CDR3: CASTTEAFF
DNA: TGTGCCAGCACAACTGAAGCTTTCTTT

D: TRBD1
J: TRBJ2-7
V: TRBV18
size: -
CDR3: CASSGPGGDEQYF
DNA: TGTGCCAGCTCAGGTCCAGGGGGCGACGAGCAGTACTTC

D: TRBD2
J: TRBJ2-7
V: TRBV5-1
size: -
CDR3: CASSRGTTASYEQYF
DNA: TGCGCCAGCAGCCGAGGGACTACCGCCTCCTACGAGCAGTACTTC

D: TRBD1
J: TRBJ2-7
V: TRBV28
size: -
CDR3: CASRASGTGASYEQYF
DNA: TGTGCCAGCAGAGCCTCCGGGACAGGGGCATCCTACGAGCAGTACTTC

D: TRBD2
J: TRBJ2-6
V: TRBV20-1
size: few
CDR3: CSAATSGASGANVLTF
DNA: TGCAGTGCGGCGACTAGCGGGGCCTCTGGGGCCAACGTCCTGACTTTC